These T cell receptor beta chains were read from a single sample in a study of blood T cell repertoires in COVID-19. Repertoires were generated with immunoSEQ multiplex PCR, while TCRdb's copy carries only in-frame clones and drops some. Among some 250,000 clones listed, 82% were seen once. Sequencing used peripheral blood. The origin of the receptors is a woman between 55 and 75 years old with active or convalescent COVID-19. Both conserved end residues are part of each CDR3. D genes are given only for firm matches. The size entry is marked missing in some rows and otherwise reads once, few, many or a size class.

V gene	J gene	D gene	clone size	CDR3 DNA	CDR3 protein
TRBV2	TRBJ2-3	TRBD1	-	TGTGCCAGCAGTCTGGGACAGACTAGCACAGATACGCAGTATTTT	CASSLGQTSTDTQYF
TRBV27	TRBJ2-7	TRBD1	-	TGTGCCAGCCGGACCCGGGACAGGGGGCAATACGAGCAGTACTTC	CASRTRDRGQYEQYF
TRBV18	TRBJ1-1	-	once	TGTGCCAGCTCACCCGGACAGCAAGAAGCTTTCTTT	CASSPGQQEAFF
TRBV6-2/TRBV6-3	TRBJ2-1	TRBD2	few	TGTGCCAGCAGTGGCGCTGGACTAGCGGGATACAATGAGCAGTTCTTC	CASSGAGLAGYNEQFF
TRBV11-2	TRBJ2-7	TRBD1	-	TGTGCCAGCAGCTCGCCCGGGACAGGGGCCTCCTACGAGCAGTACTTC	CASSSPGTGASYEQYF
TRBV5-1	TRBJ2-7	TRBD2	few	TGCGCCAGCAGCCCCTCCGGGGGGGCCATGTACGAGCAGTACTTC	CASSPSGGAMYEQYF
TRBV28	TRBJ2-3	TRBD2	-	TGTGCCAGCAGCAGCGGGGGGGCCGGGATAGATACGCAGTATTTT	CASSSGGAGIDTQYF
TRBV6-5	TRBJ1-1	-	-	TGTGCCAGCAGGGAGGAGGAAGGGAGGACTGAAGCTTTCTTT	CASREEEGRTEAFF
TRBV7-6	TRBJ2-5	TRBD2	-	TGTGCCAGCAGCTCGCCAACTAGCGGGGGAGGGGAGACCCAGTACTTC	CASSSPTSGGGETQYF
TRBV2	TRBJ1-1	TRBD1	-	TGTGCCAGCAGTGCGGTAGGACAGGGGGCCACTGAAGCTTTCTTT	CASSAVGQGATEAFF
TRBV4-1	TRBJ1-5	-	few	TGCGCCAGCAGCCAAGATTTCACAGGGAATCAGCCCCAGCATTTT	CASSQDFTGNQPQHF
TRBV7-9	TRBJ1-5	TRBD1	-	TGTGCCAGCAGCATGGGACAGACGAGCAATCAGCCCCAGCATTTT	CASSMGQTSNQPQHF
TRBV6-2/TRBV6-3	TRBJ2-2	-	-	TGTGCCAGCAGTTACGCGTCGTTTGCCGGGGAGCTGTTTTTT	CASSYASFAGELFF
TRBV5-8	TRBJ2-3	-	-	TGTGCCAGCAGCCCTTGGCAGGGCCGCACAGATACGCAGTATTTT	CASSPWQGRTDTQYF
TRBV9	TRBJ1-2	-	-	TGTGCCAGCAAGTCCGGGAGCCAAGTAGGTGGCTACACCTTC	CASKSGSQVGGYTF
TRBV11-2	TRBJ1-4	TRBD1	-	TGTGCCAGCAGCTTAGCCTCCAGGGGGCACGGTGAAAAACTGTTTTTT	CASSLASRGHGEKLFF
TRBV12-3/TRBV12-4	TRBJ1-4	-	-	TGTGCCAGCAGCCTTCTCAGGGGTGAAAAACTGTTTTTT	CASSLLRGEKLFF
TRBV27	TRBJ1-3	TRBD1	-	TGTGCCAGCAGTTTACGGACAGGGATCATATCCGGAAACACCATATATTTT	CASSLRTGIISGNTIYF
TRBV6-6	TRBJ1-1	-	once	TGTGCCAGCAGTTACCGGACAGTGAACACTGAAGCTTTCTTT	CASSYRTVNTEAFF
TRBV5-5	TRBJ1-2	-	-	TGTGCCAGCAGCACTTTTACGACAGCTCCCTATGGCTACACCTTC	CASSTFTTAPYGYTF
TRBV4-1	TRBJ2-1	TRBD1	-	TGCGCCAGCAGCCAAGGATCATCGTCGGACAGGGCCCTTTTGGATGAGCAGTTCTTC	CASSQGSSSDRALLDEQFF
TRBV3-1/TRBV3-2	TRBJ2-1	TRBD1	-	TGTGCCAGCAGCCAAGCGGGGGGGACAGGGGGCCTCAATGAGCAGTTCTTC	CASSQAGGTGGLNEQFF
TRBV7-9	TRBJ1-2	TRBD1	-	TGTGCCAGCAGCTACCTCGGGACAGGATATACTAACTATGGCTACACCTTC	CASSYLGTGYTNYGYTF
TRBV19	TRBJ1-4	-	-	TGTGCCAGTAGTCCCTCAGGCACGTCTTCGGAAAAACTGTTTTTT	CASSPSGTSSEKLFF
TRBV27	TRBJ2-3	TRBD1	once	TGTGCCAGCGCAGGGGGCGCCCTCGCGTATACGCAGTATTTT	CASAGGALAYTQYF
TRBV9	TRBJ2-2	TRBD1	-	TGTGCCAGCAGCCCAAGAGACAGGGGGCCCATCGGGGAGCTGTTTTTT	CASSPRDRGPIGELFF
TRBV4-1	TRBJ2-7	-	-	TGCGCCAGCAGCCAACCCGGGATCAGGCGTGACGAGCAGTACTTC	CASSQPGIRRDEQYF
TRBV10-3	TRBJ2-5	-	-	TGTGCCATCAGTAGTGTAGGGGACCAAGAGACCCAGTACTTC	CAISSVGDQETQYF
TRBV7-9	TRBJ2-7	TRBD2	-	TGTGCCAGCAGCTTATTCGGGGGGGCCTGGGAGCAGTACTTC	CASSLFGGAWEQYF
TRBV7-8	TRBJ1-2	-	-	TGTGCCAGCAGCCTTACTAACTATGGCTACACCTTC	CASSLTNYGYTF
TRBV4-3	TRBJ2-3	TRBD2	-	TGCGCCAGCAGCCCAGGGAGGGTAGCCTCCACAGATACGCAGTATTTT	CASSPGRVASTDTQYF
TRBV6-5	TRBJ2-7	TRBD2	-	TGTGCCAGCAGTTACAGCGGGGCCCCTACAGACGAGCAGTACTTC	CASSYSGAPTDEQYF
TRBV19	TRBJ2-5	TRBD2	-	TGTGCCAGTAGTCCTGGGACTAGCGGGGGACAAGAGACCCAGTACTTC	CASSPGTSGGQETQYF
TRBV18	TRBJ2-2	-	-	TGTGCCAGCTCACCCCGGACGGGAGACGGGGAGCTGTTTTTT	CASSPRTGDGELFF
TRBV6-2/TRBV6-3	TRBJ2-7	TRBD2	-	TGTGCCAGCAGTTACTCCAGCGGGGCCCCCTACGAGCAGTACTTC	CASSYSSGAPYEQYF
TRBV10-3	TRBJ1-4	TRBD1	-	TGTGCCACTTCGTACCGGGACAGTGGATTTAATGAAAAACTGTTTTTT	CATSYRDSGFNEKLFF
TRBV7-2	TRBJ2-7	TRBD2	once	TGTGCCAGCAGCTTACAGCGGGGGCTCCCTCTTGGCGAGCAGTACTTC	CASSLQRGLPLGEQYF
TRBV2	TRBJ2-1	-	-	TGTGCCAGCTCTCCGACTAGCTCCTACAATGAGCAGTTCTTC	CASSPTSSYNEQFF
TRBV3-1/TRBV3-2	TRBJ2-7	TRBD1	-	TGTGCCAGCAGCCAAGATCGGGGGACAGGGAACTCCTACGAGCAGTACTTC	CASSQDRGTGNSYEQYF
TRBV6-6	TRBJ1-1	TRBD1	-	TGTGCCAGCAGTCCTAGACAGGGAATGAACACTGAAGCTTTCTTT	CASSPRQGMNTEAFF
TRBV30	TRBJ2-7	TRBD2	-	TGTGCCTGCACAGCCGGGGGGGCCGGGCAGTACTTC	CACTAGGAGQYF
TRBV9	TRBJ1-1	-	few	TGTGCCAGCAGCGTAGACCAGGTCAACACTGAAGCTTTCTTT	CASSVDQVNTEAFF
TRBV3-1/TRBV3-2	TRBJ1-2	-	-	TGTGCCAGCAGCCAAGTCATGGGAGGGGGTGGCCGTGGCTACACCTTC	CASSQVMGGGGRGYTF
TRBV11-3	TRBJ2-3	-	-	TGTGCCAGCAGCTCTGGGGCGGATACGCAGTATTTT	CASSSGADTQYF
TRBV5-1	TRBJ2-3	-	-	TGCGCCAGCAGCTTGGCCGCTAGCGGCACAGATACGCAGTATTTT	CASSLAASGTDTQYF
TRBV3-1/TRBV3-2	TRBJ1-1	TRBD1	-	TGTGCCAGCAGCCCTTGGGGACAGGGCGTCACTGAAGCTTTCTTT	CASSPWGQGVTEAFF
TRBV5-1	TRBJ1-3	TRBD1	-	TGCGCCAGCAGCTTGGGGACAGGCTTTGGAAACACCATATATTTT	CASSLGTGFGNTIYF
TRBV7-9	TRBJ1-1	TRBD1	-	TGTGCCAGCAGCTCTGACAGGGGCACTGAAGCTTTCTTT	CASSSDRGTEAFF
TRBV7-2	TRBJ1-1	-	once	TGTGCCAGCAGCTTAGACGGGGGGCGGAACACTGAAGCTTTCTTT	CASSLDGGRNTEAFF
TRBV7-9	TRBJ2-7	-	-	TGTGCCAGCAGCCCCGCCTACAGGGTTGGGGTCTCCTACGAGCAGTACTTC	CASSPAYRVGVSYEQYF
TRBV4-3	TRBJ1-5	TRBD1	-	TGCGCCAGCAGCCGACTGACAGGGAGCGGTCAGCCCCAGCATTTT	CASSRLTGSGQPQHF
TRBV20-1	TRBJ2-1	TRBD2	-	TGCAGTGCTAGTGCGCTAGCGGGGATTCACAATGAGCAGTTCTTC	CSASALAGIHNEQFF
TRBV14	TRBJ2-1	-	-	TGTGCCAGCAGCCTGGGGAGCTCCTACAATGAGCAGTTCTTC	CASSLGSSYNEQFF
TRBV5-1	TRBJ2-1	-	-	TGCGCCAGCAGCTTGAGCGACAGGAGTGGACAGTTCTTC	CASSLSDRSGQFF
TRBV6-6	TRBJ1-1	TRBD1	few	TGTGCCAGCAGTTACGGACAGGGCGGCGTCACTGAAGCTTTCTTT	CASSYGQGGVTEAFF
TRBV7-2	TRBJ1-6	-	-	TGTGCCAGCAGCTGGCAGCGAAGCTCCTATAATTCACCCCTCCACTTT	CASSWQRSSYNSPLHF